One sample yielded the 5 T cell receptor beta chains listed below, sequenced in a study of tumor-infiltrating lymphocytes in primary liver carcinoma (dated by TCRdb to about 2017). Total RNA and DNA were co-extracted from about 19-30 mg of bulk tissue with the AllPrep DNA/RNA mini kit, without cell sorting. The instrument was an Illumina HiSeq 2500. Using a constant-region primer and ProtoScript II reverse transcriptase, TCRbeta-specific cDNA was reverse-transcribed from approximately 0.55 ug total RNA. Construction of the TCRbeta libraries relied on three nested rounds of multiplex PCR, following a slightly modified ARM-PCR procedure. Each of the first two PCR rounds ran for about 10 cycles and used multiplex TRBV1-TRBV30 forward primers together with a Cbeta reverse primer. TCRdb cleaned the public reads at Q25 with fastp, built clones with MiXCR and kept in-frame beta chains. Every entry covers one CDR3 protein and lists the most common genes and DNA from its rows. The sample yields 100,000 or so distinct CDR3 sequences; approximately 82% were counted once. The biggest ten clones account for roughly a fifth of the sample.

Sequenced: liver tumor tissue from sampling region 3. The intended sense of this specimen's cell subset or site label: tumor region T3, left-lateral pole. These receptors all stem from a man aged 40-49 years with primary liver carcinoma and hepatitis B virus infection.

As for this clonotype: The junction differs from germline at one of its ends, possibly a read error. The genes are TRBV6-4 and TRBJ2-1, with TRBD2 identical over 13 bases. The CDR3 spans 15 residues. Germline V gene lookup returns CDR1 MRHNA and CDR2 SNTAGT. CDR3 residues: CAGSYGTSGNNEQFF. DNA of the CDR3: TGTGCCGGCAGTTACGGGACTAGCGGGAACAATGAGCAGTTCTTC.

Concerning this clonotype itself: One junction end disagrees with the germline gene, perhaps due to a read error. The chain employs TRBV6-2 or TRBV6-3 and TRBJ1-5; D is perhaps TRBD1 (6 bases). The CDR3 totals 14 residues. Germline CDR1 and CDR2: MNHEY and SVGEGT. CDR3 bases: TGTGCAAGCAGCCTCGACAGGAAAAATCAGCCCCAGCATTTT. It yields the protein CASSLDRKNQPQHF.

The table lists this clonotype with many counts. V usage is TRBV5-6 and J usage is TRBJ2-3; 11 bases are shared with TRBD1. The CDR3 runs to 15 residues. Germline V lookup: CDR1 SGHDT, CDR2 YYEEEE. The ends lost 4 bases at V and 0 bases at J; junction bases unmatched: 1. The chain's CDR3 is CASSRDRGSTDTQYF. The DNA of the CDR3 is TGTGCCAGCAGCCGGGACAGGGGGAGCACAGATACGCAGTATTTT.

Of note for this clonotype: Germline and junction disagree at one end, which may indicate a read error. The CDR3 region has the DNA TGTACCAGCAATCACGGACAGGTAGGCACTGAAGCTTTCTTT. Translation gives CTSNHGQVGTEAFF. V gene TRBV6-1 combines with J gene TRBJ1-1; 7 positions match TRBD1. Per the germline V gene, CDR1 is MNHNS and CDR2 is SASEGT. The CDR3 extends over 14 amino acids.

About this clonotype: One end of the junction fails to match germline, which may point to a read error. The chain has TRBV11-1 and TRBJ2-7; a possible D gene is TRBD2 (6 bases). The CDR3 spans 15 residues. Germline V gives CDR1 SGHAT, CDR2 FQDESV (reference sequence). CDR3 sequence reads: CTSSLTGSGEYERYF. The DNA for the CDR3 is TGTACCAGCAGCTTAACAGGATCGGGAGAATACGAGCGGTACTTC.